This T cell receptor beta chain was obtained from a study of cytomegalovirus exposure and HLA in healthy donors. Study outcomes and limitations: Upon later analysis, HLA-associated TCR beta chains proved more clonally expanded than other, equally common chains. It has been reported that TCR beta sequences accurately predicted the HLA-A and HLA-B alleles of most subjects. When a later analysis was performed, an Asian-associated ancestry cluster reportedly had fewer N-insertions than the approximately 600-donor mean. Follow-up analysis seemed to connect common viral pathogens with several of the most significant clusters identified.

Germline V gene data show CDR1 as MNHEY and CDR2 as SVGAGI. Trimming took 4 bases from V and 6 from J, leaving 18 bases between them. This CDR3 contains 15 residues. Note on this clone: Its antigen is as yet unknown.

The study ran its PCR with 60 Vbeta and 13 Jbeta primers. Here immunoSEQ multiplex PCR was the method, and the copy in TCRdb shows in-frame clones only, minus some. The table records around 170,000 clones, approximately 80% of them present only once. The specimen sequenced was PBMCs. This clonotype was obtained from a woman aged 18-29 years in good health and CMV-seronegative. The rearrangement links TRBV6-5 to TRBJ1-2; D may be TRBD1 (5 bases). CDR3 amino acids: CASSFRWGGGDGYTF. CDR3 bases: TGTGCCAGCAGTTTTAGGTGGGGCGGTGGTGATGGCTACACCTTC.